This T cell receptor (beta chain) was documented in a study of tumor-infiltrating lymphocytes in primary liver carcinoma. Constant-region priming of around 490 ng total RNA yielded TCR beta cDNA. Modified slightly, ARM-PCR produced TCR beta libraries over three nested multiplex PCR rounds. TRBV1-TRBV30 forward and Cbeta reverse primers drove the first two roughly 10-cycle rounds. MiXCR, run by TCRdb on the multiplex PCR reads, gives a single entry per CDR3 protein. The data show roughly 330,000 distinct CDR3 sequences, with 65% seen just once and about 6.5% held by the top ten. Extraction also yielded germline DNA, while blood RNA was obtained from unsorted whole blood. There are 16 residues in the CDR3. Germline V gene data show CDR1 as SGHDN and CDR2 as FVKESK. Comments on this clonotype: Its ends do not fully match the called genes, so a read error is possible.

Sequenced: peripheral blood. The chain is built from TRBV14 and TRBJ2-1, with D possibly TRBD2 on 6 matching bases. The receptor's source is a man aged 40-49 years with primary liver carcinoma and hepatitis B virus infection. CDR3 sequence (DNA): TGTCCCAGCAGCCAAGTCCCGGGAGTTCGCATAGATGAGCAGTTCTTC. Translated: CPSSQVPGVRIDEQFF.